This passage covers 19 T cell receptor beta chains from one sample sequenced in a study of esophageal squamous cell carcinoma under preoperative chemotherapy. TCRdb re-called the PCR reads through MiXCR, storing one row per CDR3 protein. The data hold over 14,000 distinct CDR3 sequences, with roughly 66% observed a single time. The sample's time point: before preoperative PTX-NDP chemotherapy. Sampling took place from a patient given preoperative chemotherapy. The receptor source for this set is a human donor with esophageal squamous cell carcinoma. The donor label of this sample is uncertain.

This chain joins TRBV4-1 and TRBJ2-3; the D gene is possibly TRBD2 (6 bases). V lost 3 bases, J lost 6 bases, and 22 bases lay in between. Germline V gene lookup returns CDR1 MGHRA and CDR2 YSYEKL. The CDR3 consists of 17 residues. CDR3 sequence: CASSQESLATDWDTQYF. The CDR3 region has the DNA TGCGCCAGCAGCCAGGAATCCCTAGCGACCGATTGGGATACGCAGTATTTT.

This clonotype was recorded at least ten times. The chain joins TRBV10-1 to TRBJ2-3; no reliable D call. V was trimmed by 0 bases and J by 0 bases, leaving 10 bases between them. The CDR3 is made up of 16 amino acids. Germline V CDR1 and CDR2: WNHNN, SYGVQD (reference sequence). CDR3 amino acids: CASSESAATSTDTQYF. DNA for the CDR3: TGCGCCAGCAGTGAGTCGGCGGCGACTAGCACAGATACGCAGTATTTT.

There are many counts of this clonotype. In nucleotides, the CDR3 is TGTGCCAGCAACTTATCCCCGGACAGAGCCTACGAGCAGTACTTC. Protein sequence: CASNLSPDRAYEQYF. The chain couples TRBV6-1 to TRBJ2-7; maybe TRBD1 (6 bases). CDR1 and CDR2 from the germline V gene are MNHNS and SASEGT. The CDR3 sequence is 15 residues long. Trimming left V 7 bases short and J 2 bases short, with 18 bases between.

The rearrangement links TRBV27 to TRBJ2-3; 7 positions match TRBD2. CDR1 and CDR2 (germline): MNHEY, SMNVEV (reference sequence). Trimming cost V 3 bases and J 5 bases; bases outside gene matches: 11. This CDR3 comprises 16 residues. CDR3 DNA: TGTGCCAGCAGTTTCAGAGGGAGGGCCGAAGGAGATACGCAGTATTTT. This translates into CASSFRGRAEGDTQYF.

The J gene is TRBJ1-4, the V gene TRBV6-5; unclear D gene. Germline CDR1 MNHEY, CDR2 SVGAGI. Trimming shortened V by 4 bases and J by 5 bases, and 8 bases separated the two germline ends. This CDR3 contains 13 residues. CDR3 DNA: TGTGCCAGCAGTTGGGCCGGGAATGAAAAACTGTTTTTT. This codes for CASSWAGNEKLFF.

Note on this clonotype: One end of the junction varies from germline; a read error may be responsible. V is TRBV6-1 and J is TRBJ2-5; either TRBD1 or TRBD2 may fit D (5 bases each). The CDR3 sequence is 16 residues long. Germline V gene data show CDR1 as MNHNS and CDR2 as SASEGT. DNA of the CDR3: TGTGCCAGCAGTGAAATCCGGTCCTCGGGGACCGAGGCCCTGTATTTC. Translated: CASSEIRSSGTEALYF.

To note about this clonotype: One junction end does not reproduce the germline sequence, and a read error may be involved. The chain has TRBV6-8 and TRBJ2-3; possible D gene TRBD1, 6 bases. Germline V gene data show CDR1 as MNHGY and CDR2 as SAAAGT. The CDR3 length is 14 residues. CDR3 protein: CAGSGRGAKNTQYF. CDR3 in DNA: TGTGCCGGCAGTGGCAGGGGAGCTAAAAATACGCAGTATTTT.

This clonotype has at least ten counts. This chain connects TRBV7-7 to TRBJ1-1; D might be TRBD1 (6 bases). Looked up from germline, CDR1 is SSHAT and CDR2 is FNYEAQ (reference sequence). The CDR3 runs 14 residues. V lost 5 bases, J lost 4 bases, and 14 bases lay in between. This chain's CDR3 is CASSPPDRTTEAFF. In nucleotides, the CDR3 is TGTGCCAGCAGCCCGCCAGACAGGACCACTGAAGCTTTCTTT.

A note on this clonotype: Compared with germline, one end of the junction differs, possibly owing to a read error. This rearrangement joins TRBV10-3 to TRBJ2-2; 7 nucleotides line up with TRBD1. The CDR3 spans 12 residues. Germline CDR1 and CDR2: ENHRY and SYGVKD. This chain's CDR3 is CAMSGGEGALFF. The CDR3 coding sequence is TGTGCCATGAGTGGGGGCGAGGGGGCGCTGTTTTTT.

The gene calls are TRBV6-1 and TRBJ2-1; D is unresolved. The DNA end favors TRBJ2-7, so the J call may be wrong. The CDR3 loop spans 13 amino acids. Germline V lookup: CDR1 MNHNS, CDR2 SASEGT. The CDR3 is CASSGPRAYEQYF. CDR3 nucleotide sequence: TGTGCCAGCAGCGGCCCCCGAGCCTACGAGCAGTACTTC.

This chain links TRBV6-1 with TRBJ2-3, with TRBD2 matching 8 bases. TRBJ2-5 matches the DNA end more closely, so the J call is doubtful. The CDR3 runs to 16 residues. Germline CDR1 reads MNHNS; CDR2 reads SASEGT. Here the CDR3 reads CASGGNGGGDPETQYF. CDR3 DNA: TGTGCCAGCGGGGGGAACGGGGGGGGCGACCCAGAGACCCAGTACTTC.

This clonotype occurred a few times. The rearrangement uses TRBV7-6 and TRBJ2-3; 11 positions match TRBD2. Germline CDR1 and CDR2: SGHVS and FNYEAQ. The trim removed 0 bases at V and 3 bases at J, leaving 14 bases unmatched. This CDR3 has 20 amino acids. CDR3 coding DNA: TGTGCCAGCAGCTTAGCCGTTAGCGGGGGGGTTAAGCAGGGTACAGATACGCAGTATTTT. Residues: CASSLAVSGGVKQGTDTQYF.

This clonotype has a count of ten or more. The chain recombines TRBV6-4 with TRBJ2-4, with unresolved D. The germline V gene has CDR1 MRHNA and CDR2 SNTAGT. This CDR3 region has 13 residues. V shed 3 bases and J shed 9 bases, with 12 bases lying between them. CDR3 nucleotide sequence: TGTGCCAGCAGTGAGAAACTTAACAGCATTCAGTACTTC. It specifies CASSEKLNSIQYF.

For this clonotype: The junction shows a germline mismatch at one end, possibly a read error. The chain couples TRBV6-1 to TRBJ2-4, with D unresolved. The germline CDR1 and CDR2 sequences are MNHNS and SASEGT. This CDR3 is built from 15 residues. The CDR3 is CASTMGLRAKNTQYF. Here the CDR3 DNA reads TGTGCCAGCACCATGGGGTTGCGAGCCAAAAACACGCAGTATTTC.

Concerning this clonotype itself: A read error may produce the germline difference seen at one junction end. The rearrangement uses TRBV10-3 and TRBJ2-4, with D unclear. The CDR3 contains 13 residues. Germline V gives CDR1 ENHRY, CDR2 SYGVKD. The CDR3 here is CALSWRKKNTQYF. CDR3 DNA sequence: TGTGCCCTCAGTTGGCGCAAAAAAAACACTCAGTACTTC.

This chain links TRBV6-1 with TRBJ2-5, with a tentative D call TRBD1 (5 bases). Trimming cost V 7 bases and J 5 bases, with 11 bases left between them. Germline V gene sequence: CDR1 MNHNS, CDR2 SASEGT. The CDR3 totals 12 residues. The CDR3 loop reads CASKEGVETQYF. The CDR3 DNA reads as TGTGCCAGCAAGGAAGGGGTGGAGACCCAGTACTTC.

A remark on this clonotype: Compared with germline, one end of the junction differs, possibly owing to a read error. This rearrangement joins TRBV6-1 to TRBJ2-5; TRBD2 matches at 8 bases. The CDR3 length is 16 residues. CDR1 and CDR2 (germline): MNHNS, SASEGT. The CDR3 region has the DNA TGTGCCAGCAGGGGCAACGGGGGGGGCGGGGCAGAGACCCAGTTTTTC. Its translation: CASRGNGGGGAETQFF.

This clonotype has a count of ten or more. The junction shows a germline mismatch at one end, possibly a read error. This chain uses TRBV7-7 with TRBJ2-1; 14 bases align to TRBD2. The CDR3 extends over 17 amino acids. Germline values: CDR1 SSHAT, CDR2 FNYEAQ (reference sequence). The CDR3 is CASSPSEVGLAGVEQFF. The CDR3 DNA reads as TGTGCTAGCAGCCCCTCAGAAGTGGGACTAGCGGGGGTTGAGCAGTTCTTC.

A few counts support this clonotype. This sequence joins TRBV6-1 and TRBJ2-1, with TRBD2 identical over 7 bases. V dropped 7 bases and J dropped 0; count of bases not matched to a gene: 12. Germline lookup yields CDR1 MNHNS and CDR2 SASEGT. This CDR3 is 17 amino acids long. The CDR3 spells CASTVRSRGSSYNEQFF. Here the CDR3 DNA reads TGTGCCAGCACCGTACGCTCGCGCGGGAGCTCCTACAATGAGCAGTTCTTC.